This record looks at one T cell receptor beta chain sequence and its context. Other nucleotide sequences in the sample specify the same CDR3. The data are from a study of CD8+ T cells in alopecia areata. The CDR3 spans 12 residues. The germline V and J ends were trimmed by 2 bases and 6 bases, with 5 bases remaining between them. Germline CDR1 is MNHEY and CDR2 is SMNVEV (reference sequence). Sequencing relied on a cDNA template that was reverse transcribed from extracted RNA. Sequencing was performed with immunoSEQ multiplex PCR; in TCRdb, only in-frame clones are kept and a portion is missing. Here the sample spans some 180,000 clones, roughly 56% being singletons.

This sequence originates from a human donor in good health. The sequenced sample was CD8+ T cells sorted from blood. The chain has TRBV27 and TRBJ2-1; the D call may be TRBD1 or TRBD2 (5 bases each). The CDR3 DNA sequence: TGTGCCAGCAGTTTAGGGGGCAATGAGCAGTTCTTC. Protein sequence: CASSLGGNEQFF.